The 24 T cell receptor beta chains in this list originate from one sample, sequenced in a study of spatial heterogeneity in lung cancer. Whole-study findings and limits: Counts of expanded alpha and beta TCRs within tumors tracked the tumor nonsynonymous mutation count.

Which antigens these TCRs recognize remains unknown. Time point noted: sample taken at primary tumor resection. From the 5' RACE reads, TCRdb called clonotypes with MiXCR, one entry per CDR3 protein. The sample lists about 5,700 distinct CDR3 sequences, 26% occurring once. This specimen was lung tumor tissue, taken at surgery. The source is a male donor with early-stage non-small cell lung cancer.

The chain recombines TRBV18 with TRBJ1-1; 7 nucleotides line up with TRBD1. The CDR3 runs to 14 residues. Germline loops: CDR1 KGHSH, CDR2 LQKENI. The V gene end was trimmed by 3 bases and the J gene end by 3 bases; junction bases not matched to a gene: 4. CDR3: CASSPSGGDTEAFF. CDR3 in DNA: TGTGCCAGCTCACCCTCAGGGGGGGACACTGAAGCTTTCTTT.

The J gene is TRBJ2-3, the V gene TRBV7-9; D remains unclear. The CDR3 length is 14 residues. Germline values: CDR1 SEHNR, CDR2 FQNEAQ (reference sequence). Trimming cost V 4 bases and J 3 bases, with 11 bases left between them. CDR3 in DNA: TGTGCCAGCAGCTCCGACGACGGTACAGATACGCAGTATTTT. Translated, it gives CASSSDDGTDTQYF.

This clonotype is medium-sized (0.01 to 0.1%) within its sample. The gene calls are TRBV5-6 and TRBJ2-1, with D unclear. Germline V lookup: CDR1 SGHDT, CDR2 YYEEEE. The CDR3 runs 11 residues. V was cut by 9 bases and J by 3 bases, with 7 bases left in between. The CDR3 spells CATGRYNEQFF. CDR3 coding DNA: TGTGCCACCGGCCGCTACAATGAGCAGTTCTTC.

The CDR3 reads CATSEWTGVLDEQFF. CDR3 DNA sequence: TGTGCCACCAGTGAGTGGACAGGGGTCTTGGATGAGCAGTTCTTC. This chain connects TRBV24-1 to TRBJ2-1; TRBD1 matches at 9 bases. From germline, CDR1 is KGHDR and CDR2 SFDVKD. Trimming cost V 4 bases and J 8 bases; bases outside gene matches: 8. CDR3 length: 15 residues.

By share, this clonotype counts as medium-sized (0.01 to 0.1%). The chain joins TRBV6-6 to TRBJ1-2; D gene ambiguous. This CDR3 is 15 amino acids long. Germline CDR1 is MNHNY and CDR2 is SVGAGI (reference sequence). V lost 4 bases and J lost 2, with 14 bases in between. This chain's CDR3 is CASSSGKAPNYGYTF. CDR3 sequence (DNA): TGTGCCAGCAGTTCCGGCAAGGCCCCCAACTATGGCTACACCTTC.

This clonotype showed up many times. This rearrangement joins TRBV29-1 to TRBJ2-5; D is perhaps TRBD1 (6 bases). CDR1 is SQVTM, CDR2 ANQGSEA, per germline. The V end lost 8 bases, the J end lost 2 bases, and 24 bases lay between the germline ends. The CDR3 sequence is 16 residues long. CDR3 amino acids: CSSLSYLGQGQETQYF. The CDR3 DNA is TGCAGCTCCCTGTCCTACCTGGGCCAGGGGCAAGAGACCCAGTACTTC.

In its sample, this clonotype ranks as medium-sized. The rearrangement links TRBV11-2 to TRBJ1-6; 9 positions agree with TRBD1. V trimming: 3 bases; J trimming: 8 bases; junction bases outside the gene matches: 2. CDR3 length equals 14 residues. Germline V gene data show CDR1 as SGHAT and CDR2 as FQNNGV. The CDR3 region is CASSFGTGHSPLHF. The DNA for the CDR3 is TGTGCCAGCAGCTTTGGGACAGGGCATTCACCCCTCCACTTT.

The table lists this clonotype with many counts. The genes are TRBV20-1 and TRBJ1-1, with D perhaps matching TRBD1 (6 bases). Germline V CDR1 and CDR2: DFQATT, SNEGSKA (reference sequence). Trimming pared 3 bases from V and 3 bases from J, leaving 17 bases between. This CDR3 spans 15 amino acids. CDR3 amino acids: CSARPLDRSYTEAFF. The DNA of the CDR3 is TGCAGTGCTAGGCCCCTAGACAGGAGCTACACTGAAGCTTTCTTT.

The CDR3 sequence: CAWSRDRVDTGELFF. CDR3 nucleotides: TGTGCCTGGAGTCGGGACAGGGTTGACACCGGGGAGCTGTTTTTT. J is TRBJ2-2 and V is TRBV30; 9 bases align to TRBD1. This CDR3 has 15 amino acids. The V gene's germline CDR1 is GTSNPN and CDR2 SVGIG (reference sequence). The V and J ends lost 2 bases and 3 bases, in that order; junction bases with no gene match: 4.

This clonotype is medium-sized by share. V usage is TRBV27 and J usage is TRBJ2-1, with a possible D match to TRBD2 (6 bases). Trimming cost V 6 bases and J 8 bases, with 11 bases left between them. Germline assignment: CDR1 MNHEY and CDR2 SMNVEV (reference sequence). There are 12 residues in the CDR3. CDR3 residues: CASSNWGDEQFF. The DNA of the CDR3 is TGTGCCAGCAGCAATTGGGGGGATGAGCAGTTCTTC.

In this sample, this clonotype turned up many times. The chain uses TRBV29-1 and TRBJ2-1, with 13 bases identical to TRBD2. After removal of 3 bases from V and 10 bases from J, the junction contained 9 bases not matched to a gene. CDR1 is SQVTM and CDR2 is ANQGSEA in the germline V gene. The CDR3 has 15 residues. The CDR3 protein is CSVELGLAGEGEQFF. The CDR3 DNA reads TGCAGCGTTGAGTTAGGACTAGCGGGAGAAGGGGAGCAGTTCTTC.

This clonotype ranks as medium-sized (0.01 to 0.1%). The V gene is TRBV7-3, the J gene TRBJ2-1, with 8 bases matching TRBD2. Unmatched junction bases numbered 5, after V lost 7 bases and J lost 6 bases. The CDR3 has 13 amino acids. CDR1 SGHTA and CDR2 FQGTGA come from the germline V gene. The DNA of the CDR3 is TGTGCCAGCACTCCAAGCGGGAGCAATGAGCAGTTCTTC. Translated, it gives CASTPSGSNEQFF.

The chain is built from TRBV7-3 and TRBJ2-2; D is uncertain. This CDR3 is 14 amino acids long. V was clipped by 5 bases and J by 4 bases, with 11 bases between them. Germline CDR1 and CDR2: SGHTA and FQGTGA. The CDR3 sequence: CASSPSFATGELFF. The CDR3 nucleotides read TGTGCCAGCAGCCCCTCGTTTGCCACCGGGGAGCTGTTTTTT.

This clonotype was detected ten times or more. This chain uses TRBV27 with TRBJ1-5, with TRBD1 as a possible D gene (6 bases). This CDR3 is built from 12 residues. From germline, CDR1 is MNHEY and CDR2 SMNVEV (reference sequence). The V end was cut by 8 bases, the J end by 3 bases, with 8 bases between. CDR3 residues: CASGQLNQPQHF. The CDR3, as DNA: TGTGCCAGCGGACAGCTCAATCAGCCCCAGCATTTT.

At least ten counts were recorded for this clonotype. V and J are TRBV7-3 and TRBJ2-5; 8 nucleotides agree with TRBD1. CDR1 and CDR2 (germline): SGHTA, FQGTGA. The V and J ends lost 5 bases and 5 bases, in that order; junction bases with no gene match: 7. The CDR3 extends over 14 amino acids. The CDR3 DNA sequence: TGTGCCAGCAGCATGACAGGGGATAGGGAGACCCAGTACTTC. It translates to CASSMTGDRETQYF.

The V call is TRBV12-3 or TRBV12-4, the J call TRBJ2-5, with 10 bases identical to TRBD2. V was clipped by 4 bases and J by 7 bases; unmatched bases: 9. This CDR3 comprises 15 residues. The CDR3 nucleotides are TGTGCCAGCAGTTCCCGGAGCGGGAGGGACGGGACCCAGTACTTC. Protein: CASSSRSGRDGTQYF.

Sample share makes this clonotype medium-sized. This chain joins TRBV7-3 and TRBJ2-3; D remains unclear. Deletions cut 3 bases from V and 4 bases from J, with 17 bases between. In germline, CDR1 is SGHTA, CDR2 FQGTGA. This CDR3 spans 16 amino acids. The CDR3 sequence: CASSLGQLRSADTQYF. DNA for the CDR3: TGTGCCAGCAGCTTGGGTCAACTGAGAAGCGCAGATACGCAGTATTTT.

At least ten counts were recorded for this clonotype. V gene TRBV5-1 combines with J gene TRBJ2-3; TRBD2 matches at 12 bases. The CDR3 length is 16 residues. Germline loops: CDR1 SGHRS, CDR2 YFSETQ. The V and J ends lost 4 bases and 2 bases, in that order; junction bases with no gene match: 5. The CDR3 region is CASSPGLAGHTDTQYF. CDR3 nucleotides: TGCGCCAGCAGCCCCGGACTAGCGGGGCACACAGATACGCAGTATTTT.

The rearrangement uses TRBV18 and TRBJ2-2; TRBD1 matches 8 bases. The CDR3 is made up of 17 amino acids. The germline CDR1 and CDR2 sequences are KGHSH and LQKENI. J was trimmed by 0 bases and V by 3 bases; bases with no gene match: 6. The CDR3 spells CASSPRGQGPNTGELFF. CDR3 nucleotide sequence: TGTGCCAGCTCACCCCGAGGACAGGGACCGAACACCGGGGAGCTGTTTTTT.

By proportion, this clonotype is medium-sized. The rearrangement joins TRBV27 to TRBJ1-5; perhaps TRBD1 as D (5 bases). This CDR3 region has 13 residues. Germline CDR1 is MNHEY and CDR2 is SMNVEV (reference sequence). With 4 bases removed from V and 3 bases from J, the gap between germline ends came to 7 bases. The chain's CDR3 is CASSYRFNQPQHF. The CDR3 nucleotides are TGTGCCAGCAGTTACAGGTTCAATCAGCCCCAGCATTTT.

A single count supports this clonotype. Here the CDR3 reads CASCIRTAPQHF. The CDR3, as DNA: TGTGCCAGCTGTATCAGGACAGCTCCCCAGCATTTT. The V gene is TRBV28, the J gene TRBJ1-5; D perhaps matches TRBD1 (6 bases). The CDR3 covers 12 residues. CDR1 is MDHEN and CDR2 is SYDVKM in the germline V gene. The V end lost 8 bases, the J end lost 10 bases, and 15 bases lay between the germline ends.

The rearrangement uses TRBV5-5 and TRBJ1-1; a possible D gene is TRBD1 (5 bases). Germline values: CDR1 SGHKS, CDR2 YYEKEE (reference sequence). The V end lost 3 bases, the J end lost 4 bases, and 16 bases lay between the germline ends. There are 15 residues in the CDR3. This CDR3 reads CASSSVRTTGTEAFF. The CDR3 DNA reads as TGTGCCAGCAGCTCCGTTCGGACAACGGGCACTGAAGCTTTCTTT.

The sample holds a few counts of this clonotype. The chain employs TRBV7-8 and TRBJ2-3; no firm D call. The CDR3 has 14 amino acids. Between the trimmed V and J ends, which lost 1 base and 4 bases, there was a span of 9 bases. Germline assignment: CDR1 SGHVS and CDR2 FQNEAQ. CDR3 amino acids: CASSLGPSADTQYF. CDR3 nucleotide sequence: TGTGCCAGCAGCTTAGGGCCCTCGGCAGATACGCAGTATTTT.

This clonotype qualifies as medium-sized. V gene TRBV7-8 combines with J gene TRBJ1-5; D is unresolved. Germline V gives CDR1 SGHVS, CDR2 FQNEAQ. V dropped 5 bases and J dropped 2 bases, with 16 bases sitting between them. The CDR3 has 16 residues. The CDR3 coding sequence is TGTGCCAGCAGCCCAGAGCTAGCCCGGGGCAATCAGCCCCAGCATTTT. Residues: CASSPELARGNQPQHF.